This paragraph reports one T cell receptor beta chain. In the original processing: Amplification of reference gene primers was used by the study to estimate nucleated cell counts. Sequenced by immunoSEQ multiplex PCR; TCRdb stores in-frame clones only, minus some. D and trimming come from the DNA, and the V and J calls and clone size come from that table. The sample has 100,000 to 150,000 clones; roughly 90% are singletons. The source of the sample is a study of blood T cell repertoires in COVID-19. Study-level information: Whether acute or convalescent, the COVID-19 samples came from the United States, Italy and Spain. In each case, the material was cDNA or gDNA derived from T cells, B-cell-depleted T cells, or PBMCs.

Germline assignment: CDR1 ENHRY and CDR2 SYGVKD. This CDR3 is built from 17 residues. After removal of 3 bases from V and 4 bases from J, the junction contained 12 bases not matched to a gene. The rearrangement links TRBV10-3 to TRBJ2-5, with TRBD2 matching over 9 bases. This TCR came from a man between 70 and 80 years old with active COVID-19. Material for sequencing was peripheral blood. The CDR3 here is CAISDLGVAGETETQYF. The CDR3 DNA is TGTGCCATCAGTGATTTGGGGGTAGCGGGAGAGACAGAGACCCAGTACTTC.